Listed here are 27 T cell receptor beta chains from one sample, sequenced in a study of early T cells in non-severe SARS-CoV-2 infection. TCRdb called the 5' RACE reads again in MiXCR, with one record for every CDR3 protein. The profile shows 110,000 or so distinct CDR3 sequences, about 12% of them singletons. Sequenced material: whole blood. The receptors derive from an adult who was a healthcare worker with PCR-confirmed SARS-CoV-2 infection or an uninfected control (not recorded which).

This clonotype has ten or more counts. The V call is TRBV2, the J call TRBJ1-1; unclear D gene. Germline V gene sequence: CDR1 SNHLY, CDR2 FYNNEI. Trimming left V 6 bases short and J 4 bases short, with 15 bases between. This CDR3 comprises 14 residues. This CDR3 is CASSERREATEAFF. The CDR3 nucleotides read TGTGCCAGCAGCGAGCGGAGGGAGGCCACTGAAGCTTTCTTT.

V usage is TRBV12-3 or TRBV12-4 and J usage is TRBJ2-5; TRBD2 is a possible D gene (6 bases). This CDR3 comprises 14 residues. With 6 bases removed from V and 3 bases from J, the gap between germline ends came to 14 bases. DNA of the CDR3: TGTGCCAGCAGCCGGGGACTGGGGGAAGAGACCCAGTACTTC. The encoded protein is CASSRGLGEETQYF.

The sample holds many counts of this clonotype. CDR3 loop: CASSLSGTGSGYTF. Here the CDR3 DNA reads TGTGCCAGCAGTTTAAGTGGGACAGGGAGCGGCTACACCTTC. This chain links TRBV12-3 or TRBV12-4 with TRBJ1-2; 9 positions match TRBD1. The J segment lost 8 bases and the V segment lost 2 bases, leaving 6 bases of the junction unmatched. This CDR3 is built from 14 residues.

This clonotype showed up just a few times. The chain links TRBV29-1 to TRBJ2-5, with 9 bases matching TRBD2. Germline CDR1 SQVTM, CDR2 ANQGSEA. The CDR3 runs 15 residues. Losses at the gene ends were 7 bases for V and 1 base for J; bases not matched to a gene: 10. CDR3 DNA sequence: TGCAGCGCCCGGGAGGCTAGCGGGGCCCAAGAGACCCAGTACTTC. It translates to CSAREASGAQETQYF.

The chain carries TRBV5-1 and TRBJ2-1, with 8 bases that match TRBD2. From germline, CDR1 is SGHRS and CDR2 YFSETQ. CDR3 length: 13 residues. Trimming removed 3 bases from V and 8 bases from J; junction bases left unmatched: 4. Written as DNA, the CDR3 is TGCGCCAGCAGCTGGGGACTAGTGGATGAGCAGTTCTTC. It translates to CASSWGLVDEQFF.

About this clonotype itself: A single base separates this from a much larger clone, so it may be a read error. The chain has TRBV29-1 and TRBJ2-1, with 9 bases lining up with TRBD2. CDR1 and CDR2 (germline): SQVTM, ANQGSEA. There are 14 residues in the CDR3. CDR3 bases: TGCAGCGTTGACGGCGGGAGGGCCGACAATAAGCAGTTCTTC. It is translated as CSVDGGRADNKQFF.

Comment on this clonotype: This may arise from a read error, as a much more abundant clone is one base away. The CDR3 does not close with the conserved phenylalanine or tryptophan, likely indicating a read error. The rearrangement links TRBV7-3 to TRBJ2-3; no reliable D call. CDR1 is SGHTA, CDR2 FQGTGA, per germline. Trimming shortened V by 0 bases and J by 4 bases, and 5 bases separated the two germline ends. The CDR3 extends over 13 amino acids. Written as DNA, the CDR3 is TGTGCCAGCAGCTTAACGGGTCCAGATACGCAGTATCTT. This sequence encodes CASSLTGPDTQYL.

The chain is built from TRBV7-3 and TRBJ2-2; 8 bases match TRBD2. J lost 5 bases, V lost 3 bases, and 8 bases had no gene match. Germline assignment: CDR1 SGHTA and CDR2 FQGTGA. The CDR3 is 16 residues long. CDR3 nucleotides: TGTGCCAGCAGCTTTCAAGCGGGAGTGGATACCGGGGAGCTGTTTTTT. This gives the protein CASSFQAGVDTGELFF.

The chain joins TRBV5-1 to TRBJ2-1, with D possibly matching TRBD2 (5 bases). The CDR3 length is 14 residues. Germline loops: CDR1 SGHRS, CDR2 YFSETQ. V lost 0 bases, J lost 8 bases, and 12 bases lay in between. CDR3 nucleotides: TGCGCCAGCAGCTTGGGGGGAGAAGTGGATGAGCAGTTCTTC. It yields the protein CASSLGGEVDEQFF.

This chain uses TRBV6-2 or TRBV6-3 with TRBJ1-1; D remains unclear. The germline V gene encodes CDR1 MNHEY and CDR2 SVGEGT. Trimming shortened V by 2 bases and J by 8 bases, and 9 bases separated the two germline ends. The CDR3 sequence is 12 residues long. CDR3 in DNA: TGTGCCAGCAGTTACATTGGATCAGAAGCTTTCTTT. As protein: CASSYIGSEAFF.

This clonotype was seen a few times. The chain links TRBV18 to TRBJ2-2, with a tentative D call TRBD1 (6 bases). Trimming removed 3 bases at V and 1 base at J, with 12 bases between. The germline V gene has CDR1 KGHSH and CDR2 LQKENI. This CDR3 has 16 residues. The DNA for the CDR3 is TGTGCCAGCTCACCGCGGACAGACCGGAACACCGGGGAGCTGTTTTTT. Protein sequence: CASSPRTDRNTGELFF.

Many counts were recorded for this clonotype. The chain uses TRBV5-1 and TRBJ2-1, with 10 bases fitting TRBD2. The CDR3 runs to 15 residues. Germline V lookup: CDR1 SGHRS, CDR2 YFSETQ. Losses at the gene ends were 2 bases for V and 6 bases for J; bases not matched to a gene: 5. CDR3 DNA: TGCGCCAGCAGCTTTGAGAGCGGGAGGGGCAATGAGCAGTTCTTC. It is translated as CASSFESGRGNEQFF.

This clonotype turned up a few times. This chain connects TRBV6-5 to TRBJ2-7; D gene unclear. Per germline, CDR1 MNHEY and CDR2 SVGAGI. The V gene lost 5 bases and the J gene lost 5 bases, with 16 bases spanning the gap. This CDR3 region has 14 residues. The CDR3 sequence is CASSDRWSSHEQYF. CDR3 in DNA: TGTGCCAGCAGTGACCGCTGGAGTAGCCACGAGCAGTACTTC.

This clonotype was counted ten times or more. J is TRBJ2-1 and V is TRBV7-6, with 10 bases lining up with TRBD2. The CDR3 spans 15 residues. The ends lost 2 bases at V and 8 bases at J; junction bases unmatched: 6. The V gene's germline CDR1 is SGHVS and CDR2 FNYEAQ. Here the CDR3 reads CASSLPSGGFYEQFF. The DNA for the CDR3 is TGTGCCAGCAGCTTACCTAGCGGGGGTTTCTATGAGCAGTTCTTC.

This clonotype appeared many times. The chain has TRBV4-1 and TRBJ1-1; no clear D. This CDR3 comprises 15 residues. Trimming left V 2 bases short and J 0 bases short, with 10 bases between. Looked up from germline, CDR1 is MGHRA and CDR2 is YSYEKL. The CDR3 DNA reads TGCGCCAGCAGCCAATCTCCCGGGCTGAACACTGAAGCTTTCTTT. Its protein product is CASSQSPGLNTEAFF.

This clonotype came up once. This chain links TRBV5-5 with TRBJ2-2; D gene unclear. The CDR3 is 16 residues long. Germline V gene lookup returns CDR1 SGHKS and CDR2 YYEKEE (reference sequence). V was cut by 0 bases and J by 0 bases, with 9 bases left in between. CDR3 region: CASSLVLVANTGELFF. CDR3 in DNA: TGTGCCAGCAGCTTGGTGCTAGTGGCGAACACCGGGGAGCTGTTTTTT.

This clonotype was found many times. The genes are TRBV6-2 or TRBV6-3 and TRBJ2-7; D remains unclear. Germline lookup yields CDR1 MNHEY and CDR2 SVGEGT. Trimming removed 5 bases at V and 0 bases at J, with 14 bases between. The CDR3 contains 15 residues. CDR3 in amino acids: CASSGRTGSSYEQYF. CDR3 nucleotide sequence: TGTGCCAGCAGTGGACGGACGGGCAGCTCCTACGAGCAGTACTTC.

The rearrangement joins TRBV18 to TRBJ1-1, with 7 bases identical to TRBD1. Losses at the gene ends were 5 bases for V and 5 bases for J; bases not matched to a gene: 11. Germline V gene lookup returns CDR1 KGHSH and CDR2 LQKENI. CDR3 length: 15 amino acids. The CDR3 loop is CASSGKGTVGTEAFF. CDR3 nucleotides: TGTGCCAGCTCAGGAAAGGGGACAGTCGGTACTGAAGCTTTCTTT.

This clonotype was picked up many times. The V gene is TRBV12-3 or TRBV12-4, the J gene TRBJ2-5, with D uncertain. The V and J ends lost 0 bases and 1 base respectively, with 6 bases between them. The CDR3 covers 14 residues. For the CDR3, the DNA is TGTGCCAGCAGTTTAGCGGCAGTCCAAGAGACCCAGTACTTC. It is translated as CASSLAAVQETQYF.

A few counts support this clonotype. The genes are TRBV29-1 and TRBJ1-1; D is uncertain. Germline loops: CDR1 SQVTM, CDR2 ANQGSEA. This CDR3 is built from 10 residues. The CDR3 region is CSGRGTEAFF. Written as DNA, the CDR3 is TGCAGTGGGCGAGGGACTGAAGCTTTCTTT.

This clonotype was detected only a few times. V and J are TRBV4-1 and TRBJ2-1; no clear D gene. Trimming took 4 bases from V and 8 from J, leaving 9 bases between them. The CDR3 runs 12 residues. CDR1 and CDR2 from the germline V gene are MGHRA and YSYEKL. The CDR3 protein is CASSRNFDEQFF. The CDR3 DNA reads TGCGCCAGCAGCCGAAATTTCGATGAGCAGTTCTTC.

This clonotype showed up many times. This chain uses TRBV7-8 with TRBJ1-3; D gene uncertain. V lost 5 bases, J lost 0 bases, and 8 bases lay in between. The germline V gene has CDR1 SGHVS and CDR2 FQNEAQ. This CDR3 comprises 14 residues. In DNA, the CDR3 is TGTGCCAGCAGCCGCCCGAGCTCTGGAAACACCATATATTTT. This encodes CASSRPSSGNTIYF. Full variable domain (remainder filled in from reference TRBV7-8 and TRBJ1-3): GAGVSQSPRYKVAKRGQDVALRCDPISGHVSLFWYQQALGQGPEFLTYFQNEAQLDKSGLPSDRFFAERPEGSVSTLKIQRTQQEDSAVYLCASSRPSSGNTIYFGEGSWLTVV.

The chain's CDR3 is CSARDPLGGSTDTQYF. The CDR3 DNA reads TGCAGTGCTAGAGACCCCCTCGGGGGTAGCACAGATACGCAGTATTTT. The V and J genes are TRBV20-1 and TRBJ2-3, with TRBD2 as a possible D gene (6 bases). The germline CDR1 and CDR2 sequences are DFQATT and SNEGSKA (reference sequence). Between the trimmed V and J ends, which lost 0 bases and 0 bases, there was a span of 13 bases. There are 16 residues in the CDR3.

The rearrangement uses TRBV6-1 and TRBJ2-4; D gene uncertain. From germline, CDR1 is MNHNS and CDR2 SASEGT. This CDR3 comprises 13 residues. The V end lost 5 bases, the J end lost 8 bases, and 13 bases lay between the germline ends. CDR3 region: CASSKGPSDIQYF. The CDR3 DNA is TGTGCCAGCAGTAAGGGCCCGTCTGACATTCAGTACTTC.

This clonotype occurred many times. This chain links TRBV29-1 with TRBJ2-1; D could derive from TRBD1 or TRBD2 (7 bases each). The germline V and J ends were trimmed by 5 bases and 7 bases, with 18 bases remaining between them. Germline loops: CDR1 SQVTM, CDR2 ANQGSEA. The CDR3 sequence is 14 residues long. CDR3 residues: CSVFMGRGGNEQFF. The DNA of the CDR3 is TGCAGCGTTTTTATGGGCAGGGGGGGAAATGAGCAGTTCTTC.

CDR3 amino acids: CASSGGERPQHF. DNA of the CDR3: TGTGCCAGTAGTGGCGGGGAGCGGCCCCAGCATTTT. This sequence joins TRBV19 and TRBJ1-5; D ambiguous. This CDR3 is 12 amino acids long. V dropped 5 bases and J dropped 9 bases, with 11 bases sitting between them. Germline V CDR1 and CDR2: LNHDA, SQIVND (reference sequence).

This clonotype appeared many times. V gene TRBV12-3 or TRBV12-4 combines with J gene TRBJ2-1, with D possibly called TRBD1 or TRBD2 (5 bases each). Trimming removed 6 bases at V and 8 bases at J, with 17 bases between. The CDR3 length is 14 residues. The DNA for the CDR3 is TGTGCCAGCAGGAGGGACCCCCAGAGCCATGAGCAGTTCTTC. It encodes CASRRDPQSHEQFF.